This T cell receptor (beta chain) is from a study of CD8 T cells in Susac syndrome. Worth noting for this clonotype: Its antigen is unidentified.

The RNA, about 0.5 to 1 ug, was put through reverse transcription using random hexamers. TCRdb used MiXCR to reprocess the immunoSEQ multiplex PCR reads, holding one entry per CDR3 protein. The sample carries some 200,000 distinct CDR3 sequences, approximately 95% recorded once. The germline CDR1 and CDR2 sequences are MNHEY and SMNVEV (reference sequence). Deletions cut 1 base from V and 2 bases from J, with 13 bases between. This CDR3 contains 16 residues. General study findings and limits: The peak of CD8+ clonal expansion in Susac was seen in TEMRA cells and active patients.

Sequences were obtained from CD8+ T cells from PBMCs. The sequence came from a human donor with Susac syndrome. This sequence joins TRBV27 and TRBJ2-3, with D possibly matching TRBD1 (6 bases). The CDR3 reads CASSLFAGVHTDTQYF. The CDR3 DNA follows: TGTGCCAGCAGTTTATTCGCAGGGGTCCACACAGATACGCAGTATTTT.